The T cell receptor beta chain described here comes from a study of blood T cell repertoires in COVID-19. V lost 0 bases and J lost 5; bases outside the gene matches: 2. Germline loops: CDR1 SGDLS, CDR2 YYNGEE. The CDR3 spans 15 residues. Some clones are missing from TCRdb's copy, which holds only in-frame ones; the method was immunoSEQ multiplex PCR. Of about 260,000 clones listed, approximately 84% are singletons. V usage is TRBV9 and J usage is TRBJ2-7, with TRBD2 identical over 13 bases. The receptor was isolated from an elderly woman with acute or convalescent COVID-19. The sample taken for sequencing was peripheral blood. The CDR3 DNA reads TGTGCCAGCAGCGTAGTCGGACTAGCGGGAGACGAGCAGTACTTC. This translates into CASSVVGLAGDEQYF.